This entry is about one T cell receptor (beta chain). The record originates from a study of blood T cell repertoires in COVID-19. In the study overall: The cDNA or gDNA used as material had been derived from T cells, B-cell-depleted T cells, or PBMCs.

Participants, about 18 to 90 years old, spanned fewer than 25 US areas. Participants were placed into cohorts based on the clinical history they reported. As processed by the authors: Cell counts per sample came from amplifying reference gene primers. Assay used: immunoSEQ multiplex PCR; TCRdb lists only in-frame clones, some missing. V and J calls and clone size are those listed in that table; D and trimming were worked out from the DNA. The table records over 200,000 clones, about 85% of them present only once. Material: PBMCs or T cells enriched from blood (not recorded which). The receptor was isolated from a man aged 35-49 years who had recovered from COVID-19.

The CDR3 DNA sequence: TGTGCCAGTAGGCCGGCAGGGGCTAGCAATCAGCCCCAGCATTTT. Encoded protein: CASRPAGASNQPQHF. The V and J genes are TRBV19 and TRBJ1-5; D may be TRBD1 (6 bases). CDR1 and CDR2 from the germline V gene are LNHDA and SQIVND (reference sequence). The CDR3 extends over 15 amino acids. The V and J ends lost 6 bases and 0 bases respectively, with 12 bases between them.